What follows describes a single T cell receptor (beta chain). It lacks a known antigen. Base qualities are missing; no much larger clone stands one base away. The time point label for this specimen denotes: week 35, safety follow-up. Each vaccine dose was 300 ug of a 20-mer mutant IDH1 peptide in Montanide, given subcutaneously with topical imiquimod. Eight vaccinations were administered to patients in weeks 1, 3, 5, 7, 11, 15, 19 and 23, corresponding to visits V03 through V10. Donors had newly diagnosed WHO grade 3 or 4 IDH1-mutant astrocytomas with loss of nuclear ATRX. The samples were drawn from NOA16, a multicentre, single-arm, open-label phase I trial in Germany that tested a mutant IDH1 peptide vaccine in humans for the first time. Genomic DNA for TCRB sequencing was extracted from EDTA blood using the DNeasy Blood and Tissue Kit. This specimen comes from a study of a mutant IDH1 vaccine in newly diagnosed glioma (dated by TCRdb to about 2021). Regarding the research as a whole: In the chemotherapy-containing groups, vaccination started alongside temozolomide cycles, whereas in patients who had radiotherapy alone it started 4-6 weeks after radiotherapy. Peripheral blood was drawn at six visits: V03 (baseline), V05, V07, V10, V12 and V13. Of the 25 to 35 treated patients, around 60% were male and around 40% were female, and a mean age of approximately 40 years was recorded. Longitudinal TCRB deep sequencing was done for about two dozen treated patients, wherever samples were available for exploratory analyses. Visit V12 was the week-35 safety follow-up and visit V13 was the week-47 end of study. Prior to enrollment, standard therapy consisting of radiotherapy alone, temozolomide alone, or radiochemotherapy with temozolomide had been administered to patients, with the combination being received by most patients.

Paper-wide results and their limitations: It was noted by the authors that analyses of patient blood samples could not be reproduced owing to sample limitations. Selection of PBMC samples for TCRB deep sequencing was based on availability. Pseudoprogression seemed to be unrelated to changes in the top peripheral T cell clonotypes found by TCRB sequencing. Immune responses induced by the vaccine were seen in around 94% of patients across multiple MHC alleles.

Library prep was done by the immunoSEQ multiplex PCR assay. Rearranged TCR beta chain sequences were amplified using the hsTCRB Kit according to the manufacturer's protocol. An Illumina MiSeq was used to sequence the TCRB libraries. The authors processed their data as follows. Demultiplexing, trimming and gene mapping were performed with the kit vendor's proprietary platform. What TCRdb holds here is the immuneACCESS table cut down to in-frame rearrangements. Part of the clones is not present; checked against another copy, under half of the missing clones reflect an unresolved V gene, and the others are unexplained. V and J calls and clone size are given by that table; D and trimming were obtained from the DNA. Counted in this sample were around 70,000 clones; around 84% of them appeared once. The top ten hold roughly 2% of the sample. Sequenced material: PBMCs, taken from a glioma patient whose treatment included an IDH1 peptide vaccine. The TCR comes from a man under 40 with glioma.

The DNA is TGCGCCAGCAGTCTGATGGGGGGCTCTGAAAAACTGTTTTTT. This gives the protein CASSLMGGSEKLFF. The chain uses TRBV5-1 and TRBJ1-4, with a weak D call of TRBD1 (6 bases match). CDR1 SGHRS and CDR2 YFSETQ were looked up in the germline V gene. The cysteine opens and the phenylalanine closes a CDR3 of 14 amino acids. Only the CDR3 region is kept as DNA, spanning 42 bases read in frame from base 1. Deletion took 5 bases off V and 7 bases off J, with a span of 15 bases between the germline ends.